This entry is about one T cell receptor beta chain. The sample originates from a study of T cell changes during pregnancy in multiple sclerosis. The V end lost 7 bases, the J end lost 2 bases, and 14 bases lay between the germline ends. Germline V CDR1 and CDR2: WSHSY, SAAADI. The CDR3 runs to 15 residues. Measured with immunoSEQ multiplex PCR; TCRdb has only the in-frame clones, and not every one. The sample records fewer than 40,000 clones, 90% being singletons. The V call is TRBV10-2, the J call TRBJ2-2; maybe TRBD1 (5 bases). Sequences were derived from CD8+ T cells from peripheral blood mononuclear cells, sampled in the first trimester of pregnancy. The receptor's source is a female donor with multiple sclerosis, enrolled in a pregnancy study. CDR3 in DNA: TGCGCCAGCACTACCCCAGGGCGTAACACCGGGGAGCTGTTTTTT. Protein sequence: CASTTPGRNTGELFF.